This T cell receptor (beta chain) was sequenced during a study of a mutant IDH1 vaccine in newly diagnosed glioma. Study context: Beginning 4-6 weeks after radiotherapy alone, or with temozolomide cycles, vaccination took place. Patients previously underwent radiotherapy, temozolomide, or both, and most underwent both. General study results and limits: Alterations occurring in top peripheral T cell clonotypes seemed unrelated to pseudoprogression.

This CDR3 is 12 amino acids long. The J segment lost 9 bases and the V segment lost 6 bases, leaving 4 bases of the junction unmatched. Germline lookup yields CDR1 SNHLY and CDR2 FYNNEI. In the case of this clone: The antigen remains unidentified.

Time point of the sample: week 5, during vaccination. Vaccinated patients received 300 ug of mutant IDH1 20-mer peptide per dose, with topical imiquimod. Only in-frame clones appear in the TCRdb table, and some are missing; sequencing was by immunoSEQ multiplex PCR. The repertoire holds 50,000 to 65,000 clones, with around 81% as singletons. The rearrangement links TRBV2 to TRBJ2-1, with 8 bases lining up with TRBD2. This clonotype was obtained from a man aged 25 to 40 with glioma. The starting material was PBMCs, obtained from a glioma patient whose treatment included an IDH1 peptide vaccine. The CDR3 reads CASRSGTSEQFF. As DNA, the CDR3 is TGTGCCAGCAGGTCCGGGACTAGTGAGCAGTTCTTC. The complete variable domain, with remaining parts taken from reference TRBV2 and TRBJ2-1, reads EPEVTQTPSHQVTQMGQEVILRCVPISNHLYFYWYRQILGQKVEFLVSFYNNEISEKSEIFDDQFSVERPDGSNFTLKIRSTKLEDSAMYFCASRSGTSEQFFGPGTRLTVL.